This T cell receptor (beta chain) originates from a study of T-cell reconstitution after alpha-beta-depleted transplantation in children. The library targeted TCRbeta and was prepared with unique molecular identifiers. Each CDR3 protein is one row after TCRdb ran MiXCR on the PCR reads. The sample lists hundreds of thousands of distinct CDR3 sequences; around 13% were seen once. This clonotype came up many times. This clonotype was obtained from a girl aged 2-10 years with congenital amegakaryocytic thrombocytopenia, due to receive a stem cell transplant. The source was PBMCs, collected before TCRalphabeta/CD19-depleted stem cell transplant.

CDR3 DNA sequence: TGCAGTGCGCCTTCGGCTGACACTGAAGCTTTCTTT. Residues: CSAPSADTEAFF. This chain connects TRBV20-1 to TRBJ1-1; no reliable D call. The germline V gene encodes CDR1 DFQATT and CDR2 SNEGSKA (reference sequence). V lost 6 bases and J lost 3, with 11 bases in between. The CDR3 is 12 amino acids.